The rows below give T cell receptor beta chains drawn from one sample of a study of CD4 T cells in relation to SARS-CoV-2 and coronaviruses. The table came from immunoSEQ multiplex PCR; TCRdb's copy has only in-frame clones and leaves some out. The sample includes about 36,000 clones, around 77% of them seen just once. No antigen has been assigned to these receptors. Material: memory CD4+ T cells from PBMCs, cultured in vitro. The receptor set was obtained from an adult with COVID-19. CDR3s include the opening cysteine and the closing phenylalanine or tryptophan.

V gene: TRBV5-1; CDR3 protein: CASSLEGFEAFF
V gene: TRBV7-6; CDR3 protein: CASSRQGLEQFF
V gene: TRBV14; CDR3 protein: CASSQTRKGGGTDTQYF
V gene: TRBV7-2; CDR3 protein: CASSAGLPNEQFF
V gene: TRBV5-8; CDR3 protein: CASSLDLAGGPGEQYF
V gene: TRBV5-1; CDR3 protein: CASSALPGQIEQYF
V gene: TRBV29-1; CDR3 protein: CSVGGAENTEAFF
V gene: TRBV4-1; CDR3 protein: CASSQGRLAGGNEQFF
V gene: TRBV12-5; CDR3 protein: CASSGSQETQYF
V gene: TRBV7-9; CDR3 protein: CASNLGGRAGQNTEAFF
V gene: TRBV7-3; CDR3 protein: CASSYREGGEQFF
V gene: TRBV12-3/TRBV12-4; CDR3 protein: CASSWANTEAFF
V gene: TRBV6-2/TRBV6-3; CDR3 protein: CASSLYGSTGSRADTQYF
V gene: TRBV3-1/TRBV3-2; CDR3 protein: CASSLLAGGPTGELFF
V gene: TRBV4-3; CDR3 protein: CASSQDFGPAHNEKLFF
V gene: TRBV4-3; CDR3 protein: CASSQDHGETQYF
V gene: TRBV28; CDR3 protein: CASTDSSSNYGYTF
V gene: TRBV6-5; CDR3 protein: CASRSRSSLYGYTF
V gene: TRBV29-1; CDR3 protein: CSVEKSGVFYDYNEQFF
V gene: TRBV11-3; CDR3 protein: CASSENRNTEAFF
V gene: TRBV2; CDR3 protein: CASSGGQGSYNEQFF
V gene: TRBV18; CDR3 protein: CASSDTDTQYF
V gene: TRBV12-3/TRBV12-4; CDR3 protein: CASSLAGGDTQYF
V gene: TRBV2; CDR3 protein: CASRSSSGVTDTQYF
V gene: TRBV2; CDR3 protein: CASSDSADIYNEQFF
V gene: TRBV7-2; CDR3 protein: CASSLRAGVNYNEQFF
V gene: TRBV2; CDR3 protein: CASSEVGNILYEKLFF
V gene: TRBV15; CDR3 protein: CATSSAGGRETQYF
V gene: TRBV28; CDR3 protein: CASSLGVEGGETQYF
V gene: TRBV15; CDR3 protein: CATSRRTENEKLFF
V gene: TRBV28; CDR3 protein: CASRARARSGNEQFF
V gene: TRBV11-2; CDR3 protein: CASSLDGQLTDTQYF
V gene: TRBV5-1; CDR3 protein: CASSLGMTPRAYEQYF
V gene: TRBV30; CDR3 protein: CTARGAHEKLFF
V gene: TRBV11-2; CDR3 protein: CASSLPQRGTGVRTEAFF
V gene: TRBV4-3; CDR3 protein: CASSQDWRGEGETQYF
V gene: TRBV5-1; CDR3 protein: CASRSRREIGELFF
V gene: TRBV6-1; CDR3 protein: CASSEEVIYEQYF
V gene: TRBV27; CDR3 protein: CASSLSSGRVRTGELFF
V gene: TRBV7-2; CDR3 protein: CASSPSPGLIAEDNEQFF
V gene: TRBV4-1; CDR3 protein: CASSQAIIRVGGTEAFF
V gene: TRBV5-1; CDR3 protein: CASSLRSGLTDTQYF
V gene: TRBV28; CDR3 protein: CASSPTGPQHF
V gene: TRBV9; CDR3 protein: CASSVATNSYNEQFF
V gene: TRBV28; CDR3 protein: CASSLSAGPKGEQFF